This entry lists 32 T cell receptor beta chains sequenced from one sample in a study of blood T cell repertoires in COVID-19. Sequencing used immunoSEQ multiplex PCR; TCRdb keeps in-frame clones, though not all of them. This table holds around 430,000 clones, around 89% found once. Specimen: peripheral blood. All receptors come from a woman between 50 and 59 years old with COVID-19, enrolled during active disease.

This chain connects TRBV21-1 to TRBJ2-2; the table's D call of TRBD1 was not tested on the DNA. TRBV21-1 is recorded as a pseudogene. The CDR3 has 14 amino acids. As DNA, the CDR3 is TGTGCCGGCCAAACTCAGGGAAACACCGGGGAGCTGTTTTTT. It yields the protein CAGQTQGNTGELFF.

The CDR3, as DNA: TGTGCCTGGGAGGGACAGGGTTATGAAAAACTGTTTTTT. Translation gives CAWEGQGYEKLFF. The genes are TRBV30 and TRBJ1-4, with 9 nucleotides matching TRBD1. The CDR3 spans 13 residues. With V trimmed by 5 bases and J by 6 bases, 4 bases remained unmatched. Per the germline V gene, CDR1 is GTSNPN and CDR2 is SVGIG (reference sequence).

The chain is built from TRBV12-5 and TRBJ2-2, with D perhaps TRBD1 (6 bases). The germline gives CDR1 LGHNT, CDR2 FRNRAP. The CDR3 contains 13 residues. The V end was cut by 7 bases, the J end by 4 bases, with 10 bases between. Written as DNA, the CDR3 is TGTGCTAGTGCTCCAGGGGCCACCGGGGAGCTGTTTTTT. Amino acids: CASAPGATGELFF.

The rearrangement uses TRBV4-1 and TRBJ2-5; 12 nucleotides line up with TRBD2. This CDR3 region has 18 residues. With V trimmed by 3 bases and J by 4 bases, 12 bases remained unmatched. CDR1 MGHRA and CDR2 YSYEKL come from the germline V gene. The CDR3 sequence: CASSQPTLLAGGRETQYF. CDR3 DNA sequence: TGCGCCAGCAGCCAGCCGACTCTCCTAGCGGGGGGGAGAGAGACCCAGTACTTC.

The CDR3 bases are TGTGCCAGCAGTTATGGAGGGCGGGTCGGGAATGAGCAGTTCTTC. Translating gives CASSYGGRVGNEQFF. The chain has TRBV6-6 and TRBJ2-1; D may be TRBD2 (6 bases). CDR1 and CDR2 (germline): MNHNY, SVGAGI (reference sequence). The V end lost 3 bases, the J end lost 7 bases, and 16 bases lay between the germline ends. This CDR3 has 15 amino acids.

This sequence joins TRBV7-9 and TRBJ1-1; 7 positions agree with TRBD1. This CDR3 is 18 amino acids long. V dropped 3 bases and J dropped 0; count of bases not matched to a gene: 13. Germline CDR1 SEHNR, CDR2 FQNEAQ (reference sequence). CDR3 amino acids: CASSFVGDLGQLNTEAFF. The CDR3 DNA sequence: TGTGCCAGCAGCTTTGTGGGAGATTTGGGACAGTTGAACACTGAAGCTTTCTTT.

The genes are TRBV6-5 and TRBJ1-1, with 11 bases that match TRBD1. The CDR3 consists of 15 residues. V shed 5 bases, J shed 4 bases, and the junction held 6 bases outside the gene matches. Germline V gene sequence: CDR1 MNHEY, CDR2 SVGAGI. CDR3 sequence reads: CASSIIGTGGTEAFF. DNA of the CDR3: TGTGCCAGCAGTATAATTGGGACAGGGGGCACTGAAGCTTTCTTT.

This rearrangement joins TRBV2 to TRBJ2-1; 9 bases are a match to TRBD1. This CDR3 has 15 residues. The junction had 6 bases not matched to a gene; V was cut back by 5 bases and J by 4 bases. CDR1 SNHLY and CDR2 FYNNEI come from the germline V gene. The CDR3 nucleotides read TGTGCCAGCAGTTACGGACAGGGGATGTACAATGAGCAGTTCTTC. Translation gives CASSYGQGMYNEQFF.

In DNA form, the CDR3 reads TGTGCCAGTAGTAGACAGTCGGATCAGCCCCAGCATTTT. Protein product: CASSRQSDQPQHF. This sequence joins TRBV19 and TRBJ1-5; TRBD1 might be the D (5 bases). CDR3 length: 13 residues. Trimming took off 4 bases at V and 5 bases at J, with 9 bases between the two ends. CDR1 is LNHDA and CDR2 is SQIVND in the germline V gene (reference sequence). The full variable domain, with the rest looked up from reference TRBV19 and TRBJ1-5, is DGGITQSPKYLFRKEGQNVTLSCEQNLNHDAMYWYRQDPGQGLRLIYYSQIVNDFQKGDIAEGYSVSREKKESFPLTVTSAQKNPTAFYLCASSRQSDQPQHFGDGTRLSIL.

This chain joins TRBV18 and TRBJ1-5; D remains unclear. Germline V gives CDR1 KGHSH, CDR2 LQKENI. The V gene lost 3 bases and the J gene lost 7 bases, with 13 bases spanning the gap. The CDR3 consists of 14 residues. The DNA of the CDR3 is TGTGCCAGCTCACCGACCCCTAGCTGGCAGCCCCAGCATTTT. Its translation: CASSPTPSWQPQHF.

This chain joins TRBV7-9 and TRBJ2-1; maybe TRBD2 (5 bases). V was trimmed by 6 bases and J by 0 bases, leaving 15 bases between them. Germline V gene sequence: CDR1 SEHNR, CDR2 FQNEAQ (reference sequence). The CDR3 has 16 residues. CDR3 in amino acids: CASSSTKASSYNEQFF. The CDR3 DNA reads TGTGCCAGCAGTTCGACTAAAGCGAGCTCCTACAATGAGCAGTTCTTC. Filled out from reference TRBV7-9 and TRBJ2-1, the complete variable domain reads DTGVSQNPRHKITKRGQNVTFRCDPISEHNRLYWYRQTLGQGPEFLTYFQNEAQLEKSRLLSDRFSAERPKGSFSTLEIQRTEQGDSAMYLCASSSTKASSYNEQFFGPGTRLTVL.

The chain joins TRBV30 to TRBJ1-1, with no clear D. CDR1 and CDR2 from the germline V gene are GTSNPN and SVGIG (reference sequence). CDR3 size: 11 residues. Trimming left V 0 bases short and J 7 bases short, with 6 bases between. The CDR3 DNA is TGTGCCTGGAGTGTACTTGGTGAAGCTTTCTTT. Translating gives CAWSVLGEAFF.

This chain joins TRBV30 and TRBJ2-2, with TRBD1 as a possible D gene (6 bases). Trimming stripped 2 bases from V and 12 bases from J, with 10 bases between. In germline, CDR1 is GTSNPN, CDR2 SVGIG (reference sequence). The CDR3 is 11 residues long. The CDR3 DNA reads TGTGCCTGGAGTCCAGGGGTTAAGCTGTTTTTT. This encodes CAWSPGVKLFF.

The chain joins TRBV7-3 to TRBJ2-3; 10 bases align to TRBD2. CDR1 is SGHTA, CDR2 FQGTGA, per germline. The CDR3 has 20 amino acids. V was pared by 7 bases and J by 2 bases, with 21 bases of the junction left unmatched. This chain's CDR3 is CASNQLASGGASEHTDTQYF. The CDR3 DNA sequence: TGTGCCAGCAACCAATTGGCCAGCGGGGGGGCCTCCGAACACACAGATACGCAGTATTTT.

This chain links TRBV27 with TRBJ2-1; no definite D call. The CDR3 contains 13 residues. The germline V gene has CDR1 MNHEY and CDR2 SMNVEV (reference sequence). Deletions cut 3 bases from V and 8 bases from J, with 11 bases between. Here the CDR3 DNA reads TGTGCCAGCAGTTTGGCCGCGGCCTATGAGCAGTTCTTC. It translates to CASSLAAAYEQFF.

This rearrangement joins TRBV4-2 to TRBJ1-5; 7 nucleotides align to TRBD1. The CDR3 is 15 amino acids. After removal of 3 bases from V and 6 bases from J, the junction contained 8 bases not matched to a gene. Germline V gene data show CDR1 as LGHNA and CDR2 as YNFKEQ. CDR3 loop: CASSQYTGARQPQHF. CDR3 coding DNA: TGTGCCAGCAGCCAGTATACAGGGGCCCGTCAGCCCCAGCATTTT.

This clone was recorded only once. This rearrangement joins TRBV10-3 to TRBJ2-1; 10 bases agree with TRBD2. Germline V lookup: CDR1 ENHRY, CDR2 SYGVKD. The CDR3 runs 14 residues. The junction had 10 bases not matched to a gene; V was cut back by 8 bases and J by 9 bases. Here the CDR3 DNA reads TGTGCCATCTCGGAAGCGGGGGGGTTCGGTGAGCAGTTCTTC. It specifies CAISEAGGFGEQFF.

V and J are TRBV5-1 and TRBJ1-6; no firm D call. This CDR3 has 15 residues. With 5 bases removed from V and 9 bases from J, the gap between germline ends came to 18 bases. Germline loops: CDR1 SGHRS, CDR2 YFSETQ. Here the CDR3 reads CASRRSLESPSPLHF. CDR3 coding DNA: TGCGCCAGCAGGAGATCCCTAGAATCTCCTTCACCCCTCCACTTT.

V gene TRBV30 combines with J gene TRBJ2-2, with D possibly being TRBD1 (6 bases). The V end lost 5 bases, the J end lost 2 bases, and 12 bases lay between the germline ends. The germline CDR1 and CDR2 sequences are GTSNPN and SVGIG (reference sequence). The CDR3 length is 14 residues. The CDR3 nucleotides are TGTGCCTGGGCCGGGACACTAAACACCGGGGAGCTGTTTTTT. It is translated as CAWAGTLNTGELFF.

About this clone: Other DNA sequences in this sample translate to the same CDR3. The chain carries TRBV18 and TRBJ1-1, with D tentatively TRBD1 (5 bases). The CDR3 totals 13 residues. Germline V gene lookup returns CDR1 KGHSH and CDR2 LQKENI. Trimming left V 3 bases short and J 3 bases short, with 8 bases between. The CDR3 spells CASSPGRDTEAFF. The DNA for the CDR3 is TGTGCCAGCTCACCTGGCAGGGACACTGAAGCTTTCTTT.

The chain employs TRBV4-1 and TRBJ1-2; a possible D gene is TRBD1 (5 bases). This CDR3 has 14 amino acids. V was cut by 5 bases and J by 6 bases, with 16 bases left in between. Germline V gives CDR1 MGHRA, CDR2 YSYEKL. CDR3 bases: TGCGCCAGCAGCAATAGCCCTGCAGGGAATGGCTACACCTTC. It specifies CASSNSPAGNGYTF.

V gene TRBV5-1 combines with J gene TRBJ1-3; D remains ambiguous. Trimming stripped 1 base from V and 0 bases from J, with 2 bases between. CDR1 is SGHRS, CDR2 YFSETQ, per germline. This CDR3 has 13 residues. Here the CDR3 DNA reads TGCGCCAGCAGCTTGCGCTCTGGAAACACCATATATTTT. It specifies CASSLRSGNTIYF.

The V gene is TRBV2, the J gene TRBJ2-3; TRBD2 might be the D (6 bases). The germline V and J ends were trimmed by 5 bases and 1 base, with 19 bases remaining between them. This CDR3 spans 17 amino acids. The germline V gene encodes CDR1 SNHLY and CDR2 FYNNEI. CDR3 DNA sequence: TGTGCCAGCAGTAGAACTAACGGGGGTGGGGGCACAGATACGCAGTATTTT. Translation: CASSRTNGGGGTDTQYF.

This clone has just a few counts. The chain recombines TRBV7-8 with TRBJ2-3, with a weak D call TRBD1 (6 bases). With 5 bases removed from V and 6 bases from J, the gap between germline ends came to 9 bases. CDR1 is SGHVS, CDR2 FQNEAQ, per germline. The CDR3 covers 12 residues. The CDR3 bases are TGTGCCAGCAGCCCAGGGGCGGATACGCAGTATTTT. It specifies CASSPGADTQYF.

J is TRBJ1-5 and V is TRBV3-1 (or the pseudogene TRBV3-2); D gene unclear. The length of the CDR3 is 17 residues. Germline CDR1 is LGHDT and CDR2 is YNNKEL (reference sequence). V lost 5 bases to trimming and J lost 2 bases, with 19 bases between them. Written as DNA, the CDR3 is TGTGCCAGCAGCTCGTCGTTGAGCCCCGTGGGCAATCAGCCCCAGCATTTT. It encodes CASSSSLSPVGNQPQHF.

This clone was seen just once. This chain joins TRBV12-5 and TRBJ2-3; 9 bases match TRBD2. The V and J ends lost 2 bases and 5 bases, in that order; junction bases with no gene match: 8. The CDR3 spans 16 residues. Germline CDR1 is LGHNT and CDR2 is FRNRAP. The CDR3 DNA reads as TGTGCTAGTGGTTTGTGGAGGCTAGCGGGGATAGATACGCAGTATTTT. It translates to CASGLWRLAGIDTQYF.

The chain carries TRBV6-5 and TRBJ1-5, with 8 bases aligning to TRBD1. Unmatched junction bases numbered 12, after V lost 6 bases and J lost 11 bases. The CDR3 loop spans 14 amino acids. CDR1 MNHEY and CDR2 SVGAGI come from the germline V gene. The CDR3, as DNA: TGTGCCAGCAGGATTCAACAGGGGGTACCTGCCCAGCATTTT. Its protein is CASRIQQGVPAQHF.

V and J are TRBV27 and TRBJ2-1, with D tentatively TRBD1 (6 bases). V was clipped by 5 bases and J by 9 bases, with 17 bases between them. CDR3 size: 14 residues. In germline, CDR1 is MNHEY, CDR2 SMNVEV (reference sequence). CDR3 nucleotides: TGTGCCAGCAGTCCCCGGGACACTGGCGGTGAGCAGTTCTTC. Amino acids: CASSPRDTGGEQFF.

The rearrangement joins TRBV6-5 to TRBJ1-2, with D hard to call. Germline-derived CDR1 and CDR2 are MNHEY and SVGAGI. V was clipped by 7 bases and J by 8 bases, with 17 bases between them. The CDR3 runs to 13 residues. CDR3 loop: CASNSAALRGYTF. The CDR3 region has the DNA TGTGCCAGCAACTCTGCGGCCTTAAGAGGCTACACCTTC.

This chain connects TRBV3-1 (or the pseudogene TRBV3-2) to TRBJ2-5; 11 positions agree with TRBD2. After removal of 1 base from V and 5 bases from J, the junction contained 9 bases not matched to a gene. The CDR3 extends over 17 amino acids. Germline V gene data show CDR1 as LGHDT and CDR2 as YNNKEL (reference sequence). CDR3 sequence: CASSQAPSGGPQETQYF. The DNA for the CDR3 is TGTGCCAGCAGCCAAGCGCCTAGCGGGGGGCCCCAGGAGACCCAGTACTTC.

The V and J genes are TRBV10-2 and TRBJ2-1, with 8 positions matching TRBD2. J was trimmed by 6 bases and V by 8 bases; bases with no gene match: 6. This CDR3 region has 13 residues. CDR1 and CDR2 from the germline V gene are WSHSY and SAAADI. CDR3 protein: CASRTAGGNEQFF. The CDR3 nucleotides read TGCGCCAGCCGGACGGCGGGGGGCAATGAGCAGTTCTTC.

The J gene is TRBJ1-6, the V gene TRBV19; TRBD1 matches at 9 bases. Germline trimming cut 7 bases from V and 0 bases from J; bases unmatched to any gene: 4. The CDR3 is 16 amino acids. Germline lookup yields CDR1 LNHDA and CDR2 SQIVND (reference sequence). The CDR3 is CASTSTGGSYNSPLHF. In DNA form, the CDR3 reads TGTGCCAGTACTTCGACAGGGGGCTCCTATAATTCACCCCTCCACTTT.